These 23 T cell receptor beta chains were sequenced from one sample in a study of T cell clonotyping in hematopoietic cell transplantation. The protocol was immunoSEQ multiplex PCR, while the TCRdb copy is restricted to in-frame clones and leaves out a portion. This repertoire shows approximately 6,100 clones, about 34% found once; its top ten account for less than 20%. The sample consisted of peripheral blood mononuclear cells, taken 30 days after allogeneic stem cell transplant. The receptors derive from a female patient aged 50 to 65 who had an allogeneic stem cell transplant from an unrelated donor, so the T cells may come from the graft donor. Some clones in this sample may be carry-over from other donors' samples.

This chain uses TRBV6-1 with TRBJ2-6, with 7 nucleotides matching TRBD1. CDR3 length equals 16 residues. Germline loops: CDR1 MNHNS, CDR2 SASEGT. J gave up 3 bases and V 4 bases, and 6 bases lay outside the gene matches. CDR3 in amino acids: CASSAQTGSGANVLTF. CDR3 nucleotide sequence: TGTGCCAGCAGTGCCCAGACAGGGAGTGGGGCCAACGTCCTGACTTTC.

The rearrangement links TRBV7-2 to TRBJ2-5, with 9 bases identical to TRBD1. Germline CDR1 is SGHTA and CDR2 is FQGNSA. CDR3 size: 14 residues. V was clipped by 6 bases and J by 5 bases; unmatched bases: 7. The CDR3 sequence: CASSSTGGWETQYF. CDR3 in DNA: TGTGCCAGCAGTTCTACAGGGGGCTGGGAGACCCAGTACTTC.

This clone has more than one count but fewer than ten. The chain joins TRBV29-1 to TRBJ2-3; 11 nucleotides agree with TRBD2. CDR1 is SQVTM, CDR2 ANQGSEA, per germline. The CDR3 extends over 12 amino acids. The V segment lost 7 bases and the J segment 6 bases; nucleotides outside the gene matches: 3. The CDR3 reads CSDSGRADTQYF. The CDR3 nucleotides are TGCAGCGATAGCGGGAGGGCGGATACGCAGTATTTT.

There are a few counts of this clone. This sequence joins TRBV29-1 and TRBJ1-2, with D tentatively TRBD1 (6 bases). Germline CDR1 and CDR2: SQVTM and ANQGSEA. CDR3 length: 16 amino acids. V was shortened by 5 bases and J by 4 bases, with 23 bases between the two germline ends. This CDR3 is CSVPLLTGKTLYGYTF. In DNA form, the CDR3 reads TGCAGCGTTCCGTTGCTCACAGGGAAAACTCTCTATGGCTACACCTTC.

V gene TRBV27 combines with J gene TRBJ2-7; D is perhaps TRBD2 (6 bases). V was clipped by 5 bases and J by 5 bases, with 19 bases between them. CDR3 length: 15 amino acids. CDR1 and CDR2 from the germline V gene are MNHEY and SMNVEV (reference sequence). DNA of the CDR3: TGTGCCAGCAGTCCAGACCCCGGGGGTGAGGACGAGCAGTACTTC. This gives the protein CASSPDPGGEDEQYF.

The table lists this clone with a few counts. The gene calls are TRBV27 and TRBJ2-7; the match to TRBD1 covers 7 bases. This CDR3 has 12 amino acids. Looked up from germline, CDR1 is MNHEY and CDR2 is SMNVEV (reference sequence). V was pared by 6 bases and J by 7 bases, with 6 bases of the junction left unmatched. The chain's CDR3 is CASSRTGVEQYF. The CDR3 coding sequence is TGTGCCAGCAGCCGAACAGGGGTTGAGCAGTACTTC.

This clone was seen a few times. The chain has TRBV27 and TRBJ2-3; TRBD1 matches 7 bases. The CDR3 loop spans 15 amino acids. V shed 8 bases and J 2 bases; nucleotides not matched to a gene: 10. CDR1 is MNHEY and CDR2 is SMNVEV in the germline V gene (reference sequence). The DNA for the CDR3 is TGTGCCAGCGGTACAGGGGAAGGGCCCACAGATACGCAGTATTTT. Its protein is CASGTGEGPTDTQYF.

The J gene is TRBJ1-2, the V gene TRBV30; weak D call: TRBD1 (5 bases). With 5 bases removed from V and 4 bases from J, the gap between germline ends came to 11 bases. This CDR3 spans 12 amino acids. Germline CDR1 reads GTSNPN; CDR2 reads SVGIG (reference sequence). In DNA form, the CDR3 reads TGTGCCTGGGGGGACCGCAGCTATGGCTACACCTTC. Its protein is CAWGDRSYGYTF.

This chain uses TRBV6-5 with TRBJ2-7; a weak D match, TRBD1 (5 bases). This CDR3 spans 13 amino acids. V lost 5 bases to trimming and J lost 5 bases, with 13 bases between them. From germline, CDR1 is MNHEY and CDR2 SVGAGI. The CDR3 sequence is CASSKGLDDEQYF. CDR3 coding DNA: TGTGCCAGCAGTAAGGGGCTCGACGACGAGCAGTACTTC.

The gene calls are TRBV30 and TRBJ1-6, with unresolved D. The CDR3 is 13 amino acids. CDR1 and CDR2 (germline): GTSNPN, SVGIG (reference sequence). V dropped 3 bases and J dropped 10 bases, with 13 bases sitting between them. The CDR3 region is CAWRGFHTSPLHF. The CDR3 DNA follows: TGTGCCTGGAGAGGCTTTCACACATCACCCCTCCACTTT. The variable domain in full, completed from reference TRBV30 and TRBJ1-6, reads SQTIHQWPATLVQPVGSPLSLECTVEGTSNPNLYWYRQAAGRGLQLLFYSVGIGQISSEVPQNLSASRPQDRQFILSSKKLLLSDSGFYLCAWRGFHTSPLHFGNGTRLTVT.

The CDR3 spells CASSLPDGNNEQFF. The CDR3 coding sequence is TGTGCCAGCAGTCTACCGGACGGGAACAATGAGCAGTTCTTC. The rearrangement joins TRBV28 to TRBJ2-1, with a weak D call TRBD2 (5 bases). Per the germline V gene, CDR1 is MDHEN and CDR2 is SYDVKM. The CDR3 contains 14 residues. The germline V and J ends were trimmed by 5 bases and 5 bases, with 13 bases remaining between them.

The rearrangement joins TRBV29-1 to TRBJ2-5; 7 nucleotides line up with TRBD1. Germline CDR1 and CDR2: SQVTM and ANQGSEA. V was pared by 6 bases and J by 5 bases, with 6 bases of the junction left unmatched. CDR3 length equals 12 residues. CDR3 coding DNA: TGCAGCGTACCGACAGGGCTTGAGACCCAGTACTTC. Translating gives CSVPTGLETQYF.

This clone was observed a few times. The chain couples TRBV7-3 to TRBJ1-5, with D uncertain. Trimming cost V 1 base and J 6 bases, with 7 bases left between them. The CDR3 runs 13 residues. Per the germline V gene, CDR1 is SGHTA and CDR2 is FQGTGA. This chain's CDR3 is CASSLSPGQPQHF. CDR3 coding DNA: TGTGCCAGCAGCTTAAGCCCCGGTCAGCCCCAGCATTTT. Complete variable domain (other parts from reference TRBV7-3 and TRBJ1-5): GAGVSQTPSNKVTEKGKYVELRCDPISGHTALYWYRQSLGQGPEFLIYFQGTGAADDSGLPNDRFFAVRPEGSVSTLKIQRTERGDSAVYLCASSLSPGQPQHFGDGTRLSIL.

In its sample, this clone is medium-sized (0.01 to 0.1%). The CDR3 DNA reads TGTGCCAGCAGTTATCTGGAGGGCACAGATACGCAGTATTTT. Amino acid sequence: CASSYLEGTDTQYF. The chain uses TRBV6-6 and TRBJ2-3, with D perhaps TRBD2 (5 bases). The ends were cut back, 3 bases at V and 1 base at J, with 8 bases in the middle. This CDR3 is 14 amino acids long. Germline loops: CDR1 MNHNY, CDR2 SVGAGI (reference sequence).

By frequency in the sample, this clone is medium-sized. The chain couples TRBV6-5 to TRBJ1-2, with D possibly matching TRBD1 (6 bases). The CDR3 length is 12 residues. Per germline, CDR1 MNHEY and CDR2 SVGAGI. V lost 2 bases and J lost 8, with 9 bases in between. The CDR3 DNA follows: TGTGCCAGCAGTTACGGGGGCGAGGGCTACACCTTC. Its translation is CASSYGGEGYTF.

This chain uses TRBV30 with TRBJ2-5, with D possibly being TRBD2 (5 bases). With 1 base removed from V and 1 base from J, the gap between germline ends came to 10 bases. CDR3 length: 14 residues. From germline, CDR1 is GTSNPN and CDR2 SVGIG (reference sequence). CDR3 DNA sequence: TGTGCCTGGAGTGACGGGGTTGGCCAAGAGACCCAGTACTTC. Protein product: CAWSDGVGQETQYF.

By sample share, this clone is large (0.1 to 1%). The DNA for the CDR3 is TGTGCGACGGGGGAGAACCAAGAGACCCAGTACTTC. Amino acids: CATGENQETQYF. J is TRBJ2-5 and V is TRBV19; possible D gene TRBD2, 6 bases. The CDR3 spans 12 residues. Germline V gene lookup returns CDR1 LNHDA and CDR2 SQIVND (reference sequence). The full variable domain, in which reference TRBV19 and TRBJ2-5 provide the parts outside the CDR3, is DGGITQSPKYLFRKEGQNVTLSCEQNLNHDAMYWYRQDPGQGLRLIYYSQIVNDFQKGDIAEGYSVSREKKESFPLTVTSAQKNPTAFYLCATGENQETQYFGPGTRLLVL.

V gene TRBV30 combines with J gene TRBJ1-2, with 9 bases identical to TRBD1. Per germline, CDR1 GTSNPN and CDR2 SVGIG (reference sequence). The V gene end was trimmed by 0 bases and the J gene end by 1 base; junction bases not matched to a gene: 3. The CDR3 has 15 residues. CDR3 in amino acids: CAWSVGTGINYGYTF. The CDR3 nucleotides are TGTGCCTGGAGTGTAGGGACAGGGATTAACTATGGCTACACCTTC.

This chain connects TRBV19 to TRBJ2-5, with D maybe TRBD1 (6 bases). Germline CDR1 and CDR2: LNHDA and SQIVND (reference sequence). CDR3 size: 12 residues. The V end was cut by 5 bases, the J end by 13 bases, with 17 bases between. The CDR3 is CASSPGHSIPYF. In DNA, the CDR3 is TGTGCCAGTAGTCCGGGACATTCTATTCCGTACTTC.

The V call is TRBV30, the J call TRBJ2-3, with a weak D call TRBD2 (6 bases). The CDR3 is made up of 14 amino acids. Germline V lookup: CDR1 GTSNPN, CDR2 SVGIG (reference sequence). The V gene lost 3 bases and the J gene lost 3 bases, with 13 bases spanning the gap. CDR3 nucleotides: TGTGCCTGGAGACTCCCGGGAGCAACAGATACGCAGTATTTT. Residues: CAWRLPGATDTQYF.

This clone was seen just once. The chain couples TRBV30 to TRBJ2-1, with 9 bases that match TRBD2. Germline CDR1 and CDR2: GTSNPN and SVGIG (reference sequence). This CDR3 has 15 amino acids. J gave up 9 bases and V 4 bases, and 13 bases lay outside the gene matches. The CDR3 coding sequence is TGTGCCTGGACCTCTGGGATTAGCGGGGGAGGTGAGCAGTTCTTC. Amino acid sequence: CAWTSGISGGGEQFF.

The CDR3 DNA sequence: TGTGCCAGCAGTAACAGGGATGTTTTGGAAAAACTGTTTTTT. As protein: CASSNRDVLEKLFF. The V call is TRBV2, the J call TRBJ1-4, with a possible D match to TRBD1 (6 bases). CDR1 is SNHLY, CDR2 FYNNEI, per germline. CDR3 length: 14 residues. With 5 bases removed from V and 8 bases from J, the gap between germline ends came to 15 bases.

V usage is TRBV30 and J usage is TRBJ2-7; 7 bases align to TRBD1. The CDR3 spans 11 residues. From germline, CDR1 is GTSNPN and CDR2 SVGIG (reference sequence). Trimming removed 8 bases from V and 2 bases from J; junction bases left unmatched: 3. The CDR3 spells CAAGTAYEQYF. The CDR3 bases are TGTGCCGCCGGGACAGCCTACGAGCAGTACTTC.